The clone carrying this T cell receptor (beta chain) was counted only a few times. This record belongs to a study of identical twins. Template switching introduced a universal primer site, and the cDNA bore unique molecular identifiers. Each CDR3 protein is one row after TCRdb ran MiXCR on the 5' RACE reads. This table has over 600,000 distinct CDR3 sequences, about 20% appearing once. These same data were also listed under a study on T cells expressing NK-cell markers.

This receptor was obtained from a woman between 18 and 30 years old in good health. Sequenced input: PBMCs.

The chain's CDR3 is CASSPDRHNSYEQYF. In nucleotides, the CDR3 is TGTGCCAGCAGCCCAGACAGGCACAACTCCTACGAGCAGTACTTC. The chain recombines TRBV3-1 with TRBJ2-7, with a tentative D call TRBD1 (6 bases). The V end lost 4 bases, the J end lost 0 bases, and 13 bases lay between the germline ends. The CDR3 has 15 amino acids. Germline assignment: CDR1 LGHDT and CDR2 YNNKEL (reference sequence).